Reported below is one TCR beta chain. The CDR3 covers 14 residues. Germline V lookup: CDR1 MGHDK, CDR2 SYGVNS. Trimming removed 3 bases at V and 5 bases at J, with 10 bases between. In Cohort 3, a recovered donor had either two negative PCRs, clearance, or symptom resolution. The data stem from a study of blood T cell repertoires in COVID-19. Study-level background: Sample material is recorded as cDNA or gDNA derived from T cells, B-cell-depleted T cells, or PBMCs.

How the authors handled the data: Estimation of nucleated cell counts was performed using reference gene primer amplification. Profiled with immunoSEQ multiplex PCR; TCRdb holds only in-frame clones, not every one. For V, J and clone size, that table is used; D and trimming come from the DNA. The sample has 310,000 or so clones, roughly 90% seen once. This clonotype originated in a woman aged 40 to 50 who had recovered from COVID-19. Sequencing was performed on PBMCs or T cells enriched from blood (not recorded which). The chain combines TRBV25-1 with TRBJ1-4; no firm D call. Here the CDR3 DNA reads TGTGCCAGCAGTGAGCCCGACATAAATGAAAAACTGTTTTTT. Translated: CASSEPDINEKLFF.